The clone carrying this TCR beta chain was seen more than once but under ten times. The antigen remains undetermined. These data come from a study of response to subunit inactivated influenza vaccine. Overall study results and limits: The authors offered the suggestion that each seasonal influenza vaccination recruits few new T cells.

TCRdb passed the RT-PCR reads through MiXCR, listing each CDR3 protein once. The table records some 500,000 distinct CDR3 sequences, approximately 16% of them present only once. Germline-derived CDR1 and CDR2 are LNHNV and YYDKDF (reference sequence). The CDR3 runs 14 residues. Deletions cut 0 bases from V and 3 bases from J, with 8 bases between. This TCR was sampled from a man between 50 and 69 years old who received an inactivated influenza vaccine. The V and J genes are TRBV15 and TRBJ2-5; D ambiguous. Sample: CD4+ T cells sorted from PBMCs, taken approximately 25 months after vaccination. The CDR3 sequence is CATSRDLAEETQYF. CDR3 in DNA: TGTGCCACCAGCAGAGATCTGGCGGAAGAGACCCAGTACTTC.